This TCR beta chain was captured by sequencing in a study of blood T cell repertoires in COVID-19. For the study at large: COVID-19 samples from acute and convalescent phases originated in the United States, Italy and Spain.

Method: immunoSEQ multiplex PCR; TCRdb's copy keeps in-frame clones and lacks some. The sample shows under 250,000 clones, roughly 88% of them seen only once. Germline CDR1 and CDR2: MNHNS and SASEGT. The CDR3 is made up of 16 amino acids. V was trimmed by 2 bases and J by 6 bases, leaving 17 bases between them. The receptor comes from a woman of 80 years or more with COVID-19, enrolled during active disease. The sequencing input was peripheral blood. This sequence joins TRBV6-1 and TRBJ2-1; D remains ambiguous. CDR3 bases: TGTGCCAGCAGTGAAACCCTAAAGCTCAACAGCAATGAGCAGTTCTTC. The encoded protein is CASSETLKLNSNEQFF.